The rows below give T cell receptor beta chains drawn from one sample of a study of blood T cell repertoires in COVID-19. Clones were sequenced by immunoSEQ multiplex PCR, and TCRdb holds only the in-frame ones, with some missing. The sample contains about 300,000 clones, 80% to 95% of which appear only once. The sample taken for sequencing was PBMCs or T cells enriched from blood (not recorded which). The origin of the receptors is a woman in her 30s who had recovered from COVID-19. The CDR3 runs from the conserved cysteine through the conserved F or W. The order of the fields is J gene, V gene, CDR3 protein.

TRBJ2-3	TRBV2	CASTARDTQYF
TRBJ2-7	TRBV30	CAWSASSGRSLSGEQYF
TRBJ2-1	TRBV11-3	CASSFSDRADHEQFF
TRBJ2-1	TRBV6-1	CASSEKPASGRDEQFF
TRBJ2-5	TRBV5-1	CASSLVQGYPEETQYF
TRBJ2-7	TRBV6-1	CASSEPWGGSYEQYF
TRBJ1-1	TRBV18	CASSLGQGAENTEAFF
TRBJ2-6	TRBV5-6	CASSLKRSSGANVLTF
TRBJ1-2	TRBV7-2	CASSFLAYGQGVGYTF
TRBJ2-5	TRBV12-3/TRBV12-4	CASTIGGLETQYF
TRBJ2-1	TRBV7-3	CASSLTSGGIYNEQFF
TRBJ1-2	TRBV6-4	CASSDRGGHRNNYGYTF